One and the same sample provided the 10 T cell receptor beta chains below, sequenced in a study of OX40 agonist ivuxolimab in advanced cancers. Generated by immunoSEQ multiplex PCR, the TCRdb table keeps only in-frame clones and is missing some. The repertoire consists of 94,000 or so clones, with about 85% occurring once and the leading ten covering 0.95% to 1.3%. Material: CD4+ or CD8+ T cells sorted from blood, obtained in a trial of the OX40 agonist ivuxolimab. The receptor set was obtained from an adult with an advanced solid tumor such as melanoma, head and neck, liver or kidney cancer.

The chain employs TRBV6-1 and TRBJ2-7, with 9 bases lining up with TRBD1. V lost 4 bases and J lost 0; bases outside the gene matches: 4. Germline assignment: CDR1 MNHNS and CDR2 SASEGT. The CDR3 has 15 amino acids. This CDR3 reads CASSAPGQGSYEQYV. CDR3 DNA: TGTGCCAGCAGTGCTCCGGGACAGGGCTCCTACGAGCAGTACGTC.

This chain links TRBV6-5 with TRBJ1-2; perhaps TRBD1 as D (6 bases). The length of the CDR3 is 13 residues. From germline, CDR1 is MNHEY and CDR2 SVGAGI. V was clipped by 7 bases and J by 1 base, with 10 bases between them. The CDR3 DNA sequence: TGTGCCAGCACCCAGGGGAGTAACTATGGCTACACCTTC. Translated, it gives CASTQGSNYGYTF.

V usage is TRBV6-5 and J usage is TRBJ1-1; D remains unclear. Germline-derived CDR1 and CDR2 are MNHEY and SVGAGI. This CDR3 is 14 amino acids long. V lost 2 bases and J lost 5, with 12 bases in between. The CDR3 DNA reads TGTGCCAGCAGTTACACTCGAAGGCCTACTGAAGCTTTCTTT. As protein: CASSYTRRPTEAFF.

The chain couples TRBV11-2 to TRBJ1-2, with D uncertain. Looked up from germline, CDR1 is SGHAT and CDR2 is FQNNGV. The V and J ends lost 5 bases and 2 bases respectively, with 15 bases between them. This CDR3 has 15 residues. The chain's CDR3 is CASSPQLSGNYGYTF. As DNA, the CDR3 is TGTGCCAGCAGCCCTCAATTGTCTGGGAACTATGGCTACACCTTC. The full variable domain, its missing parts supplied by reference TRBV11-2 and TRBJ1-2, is EAGVAQSPRYKIIEKRQSVAFWCNPISGHATLYWYQQILGQGPKLLIQFQNNGVVDDSQLPKDRFSAERLKGVDSTLKIQPAKLEDSAVYLCASSPQLSGNYGYTFGSGTRLTVV.

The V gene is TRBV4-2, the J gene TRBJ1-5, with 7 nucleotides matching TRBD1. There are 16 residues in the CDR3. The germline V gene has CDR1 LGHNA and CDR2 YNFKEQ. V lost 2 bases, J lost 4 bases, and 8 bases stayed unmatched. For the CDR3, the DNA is TGTGCCAGCAGCCAATCCGAGGGGGCAAGGAATCAGCCCCAGCATTTT. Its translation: CASSQSEGARNQPQHF.

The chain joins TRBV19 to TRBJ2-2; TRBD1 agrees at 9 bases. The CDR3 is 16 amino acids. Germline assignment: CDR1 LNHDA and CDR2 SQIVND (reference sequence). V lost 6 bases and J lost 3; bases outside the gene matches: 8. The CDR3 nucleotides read TGTGCCAGTAGCCTATTGGGACAGGGACACACCGGGGAGCTGTTTTTT. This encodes CASSLLGQGHTGELFF.

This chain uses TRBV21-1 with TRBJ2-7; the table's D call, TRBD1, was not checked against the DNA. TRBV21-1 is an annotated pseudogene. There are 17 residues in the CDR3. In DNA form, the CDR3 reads TGTGCCAGCAGCAATATGACAGGGGAATTAAGCTCCTACGAGCAGTACGTC. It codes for CASSNMTGELSSYEQYV.

DNA of the CDR3: TGTGCCAGCAGTGCCTGGTTAGCGGGGTCGGGAACCGGGGAGCTGTTTTTT. It is translated as CASSAWLAGSGTGELFF. The gene calls are TRBV6-1 and TRBJ2-2; TRBD2 aligns across 8 bases. CDR3 length: 17 residues. V shed 4 bases and J 5 bases; nucleotides not matched to a gene: 12. Germline CDR1 reads MNHNS; CDR2 reads SASEGT.

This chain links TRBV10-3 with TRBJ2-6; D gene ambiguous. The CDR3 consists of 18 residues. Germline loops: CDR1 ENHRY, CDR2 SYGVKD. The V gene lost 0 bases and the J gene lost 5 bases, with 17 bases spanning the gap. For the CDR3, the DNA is TGTGCCATCAGTGAGTCAAAGGGTCCAAGTAGGAGGGCCAACGTCCTGACTTTC. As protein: CAISESKGPSRRANVLTF.

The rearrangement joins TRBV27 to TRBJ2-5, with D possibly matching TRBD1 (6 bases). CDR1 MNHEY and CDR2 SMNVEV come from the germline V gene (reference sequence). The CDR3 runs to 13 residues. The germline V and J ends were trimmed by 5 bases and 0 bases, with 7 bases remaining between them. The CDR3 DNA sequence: TGTGCCAGCAGTCAGGGGTACCAAGAGACCCAGTACTTC. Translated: CASSQGYQETQYF.